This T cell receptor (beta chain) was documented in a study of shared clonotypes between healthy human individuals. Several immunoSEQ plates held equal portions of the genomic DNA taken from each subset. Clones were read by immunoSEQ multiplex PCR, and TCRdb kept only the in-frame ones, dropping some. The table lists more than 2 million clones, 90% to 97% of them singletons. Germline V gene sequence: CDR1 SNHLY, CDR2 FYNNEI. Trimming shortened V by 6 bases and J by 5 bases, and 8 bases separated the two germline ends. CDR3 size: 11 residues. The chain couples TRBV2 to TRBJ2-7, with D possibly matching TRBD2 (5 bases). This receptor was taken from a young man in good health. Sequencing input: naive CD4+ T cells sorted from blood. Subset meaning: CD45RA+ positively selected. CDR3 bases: TGTGCCAGCAGCTCTAGCCACGAGCAGTACTTC. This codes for CASSSSHEQYF.